Each of the 16 T cell receptor beta chains below was sequenced from the same sample in a study of PD-1 blockade in classical Hodgkin lymphoma. Sample time point: cycle 4 day 1 (C4D1), after around six weeks of nivolumab. Relapse was seen in all patients after autologous stem cell transplantation, and brentuximab vedotin exposure was variable. Generated by immunoSEQ multiplex PCR, the TCRdb table keeps only in-frame clones and is missing some. The sample lists some 16,000 clones, roughly 80% seen once, with around an eighth in the top ten. Sequenced material: peripheral blood mononuclear cells (PBMCs), taken before the fourth cycle of nivolumab. The receptor set was obtained from a human donor with classical Hodgkin lymphoma.

The chain is built from TRBV7-9 and TRBJ1-5; TRBD1 agrees at 7 bases. V was pared by 6 bases and J by 2 bases, with 1 base of the junction left unmatched. CDR1 and CDR2 from the germline V gene are SEHNR and FQNEAQ (reference sequence). The CDR3 covers 13 residues. This CDR3 reads CASSTGGNQPQHF. The DNA for the CDR3 is TGTGCCAGCAGTACAGGGGGCAATCAGCCCCAGCATTTT.

V and J are TRBV18 and TRBJ2-2, with D unresolved. The CDR3 is 13 residues long. Trimming cost V 5 bases and J 5 bases, with 9 bases left between them. Germline values: CDR1 KGHSH, CDR2 LQKENI. CDR3 sequence: CASSGGTTGELFF. CDR3 bases: TGTGCCAGCTCAGGCGGCACAACCGGGGAGCTGTTTTTT.

This rearrangement joins TRBV5-4 to TRBJ2-3, with TRBD2 matching 8 bases. The CDR3 is made up of 16 amino acids. Germline assignment: CDR1 SGHNT and CDR2 YYREEE (reference sequence). J lost 2 bases, V lost 1 base, and 6 bases had no gene match. DNA of the CDR3: TGTGCCAGCAGCTTGTATACAGCGGGGGTCACAGATACGCAGTATTTT. As protein: CASSLYTAGVTDTQYF.

This clone was counted a few times. V gene TRBV5-1 combines with J gene TRBJ2-7, with TRBD2 as a possible D gene (6 bases). V gave up 7 bases and J gave up 1 base, with 15 bases separating them. This CDR3 has 14 residues. Germline CDR1 reads SGHRS; CDR2 reads YFSETQ. As DNA, the CDR3 is TGCGCCAGCCGGGAGACAAGTGCTTCCTACGAGCAGTACTTC. Translating gives CASRETSASYEQYF.

The chain combines TRBV27 with TRBJ2-6; D is undetermined. From germline, CDR1 is MNHEY and CDR2 SMNVEV (reference sequence). V shed 6 bases and J shed 8 bases, with 11 bases lying between them. The CDR3 has 13 amino acids. The CDR3 DNA reads as TGTGCCAGCAGACCGGGCCCTTCCAACGTCCTGACTTTC. The encoded protein is CASRPGPSNVLTF.

The chain employs TRBV7-6 and TRBJ1-4; no clear D. Germline V lookup: CDR1 SGHVS, CDR2 FNYEAQ. Trimming took 5 bases from V and 0 from J, leaving 19 bases between them. CDR3 length equals 18 residues. DNA for the CDR3: TGTGCCAGCAGCCCGAGTGGATCAGGAATTGCAACTAATGAAAAACTGTTTTTT. This gives the protein CASSPSGSGIATNEKLFF.

The chain has TRBV5-1 and TRBJ2-5; no reliable D call. The germline gives CDR1 SGHRS, CDR2 YFSETQ. V lost 0 bases and J lost 1, with 4 bases in between. CDR3 size: 13 residues. CDR3 in DNA: TGCGCCAGCAGCTTGGGGGCCCAAGAGACCCAGTACTTC. Protein sequence: CASSLGAQETQYF.

The chain combines TRBV9 with TRBJ2-1; D unclear. Germline CDR1 SGDLS, CDR2 YYNGEE. This CDR3 spans 14 amino acids. Between the trimmed V and J ends, which lost 0 bases and 0 bases, there was a span of 4 bases. The CDR3, as DNA: TGTGCCAGCAGCGTAGTAAGCTCCTACAATGAGCAGTTCTTC. Protein: CASSVVSSYNEQFF.

The chain has TRBV5-1 and TRBJ2-3; 7 bases line up with TRBD1. V was pared by 4 bases and J by 3 bases, with 8 bases of the junction left unmatched. This CDR3 has 15 amino acids. The V gene's germline CDR1 is SGHRS and CDR2 YFSETQ. The CDR3 here is CASSTPGQPTDTQYF. CDR3 sequence (DNA): TGCGCCAGCAGCACCCCGGGACAGCCTACAGATACGCAGTATTTT.

The gene calls are TRBV19 and TRBJ2-7, with a possible D match to TRBD2 (5 bases). The ends were cut back, 3 bases at V and 7 bases at J, with 13 bases in the middle. Germline V gene lookup returns CDR1 LNHDA and CDR2 SQIVND (reference sequence). The length of the CDR3 is 13 residues. The CDR3 here is CASSMGEVGEQYF. The CDR3 region has the DNA TGTGCCAGTAGTATGGGAGAGGTTGGGGAGCAGTACTTC.

The chain links TRBV5-1 to TRBJ2-1; 10 nucleotides agree with TRBD2. The CDR3 is 15 residues long. Germline trimming cut 0 bases from V and 8 bases from J; bases unmatched to any gene: 5. Per the germline V gene, CDR1 is SGHRS and CDR2 is YFSETQ. The CDR3 sequence: CASSLGLAGADEQFF. CDR3 in DNA: TGCGCCAGCAGCTTGGGGCTAGCGGGGGCTGATGAGCAGTTCTTC.

The chain carries TRBV18 and TRBJ2-3; 11 bases align to TRBD2. CDR1 KGHSH and CDR2 LQKENI come from the germline V gene. V shed 2 bases, J shed 0 bases, and the junction held 7 bases outside the gene matches. The CDR3 totals 18 residues. In DNA, the CDR3 is TGTGCCAGCTCACCAGCGGGGTCTAGCGGGGGGAGCACAGATACGCAGTATTTT. As protein: CASSPAGSSGGSTDTQYF.

The chain carries TRBV5-4 and TRBJ1-1, with TRBD1 matching over 8 bases. Unmatched junction bases numbered 5, after V lost 4 bases and J lost 0 bases. The CDR3 loop spans 15 amino acids. Germline values: CDR1 SGHNT, CDR2 YYREEE (reference sequence). The CDR3 coding sequence is TGTGCCAGCAGCCCTCGACAGGGGATGAACACTGAAGCTTTCTTT. Translated: CASSPRQGMNTEAFF. Complete variable domain (other parts from reference TRBV5-4 and TRBJ1-1): ETGVTQSPTHLIKTRGQQVTLRCSSQSGHNTVSWYQQALGQGPQFIFQYYREEENGRGNFPPRFSGLQFPNYSSELNVNALELDDSALYLCASSPRQGMNTEAFFGQGTRLTVV.

V is TRBV4-2 and J is TRBJ2-7, with TRBD1 matching 11 bases. V lost 1 base and J lost 2; bases outside the gene matches: 4. The CDR3 is made up of 16 amino acids. Looked up from germline, CDR1 is LGHNA and CDR2 is YNFKEQ. The CDR3 coding sequence is TGTGCCAGCAGCCAAGTTGGGGGACAGGGGGCCTACGAGCAGTACTTC. It translates to CASSQVGGQGAYEQYF.

This rearrangement joins TRBV7-9 to TRBJ2-2, with 7 bases identical to TRBD1. The V segment lost 0 bases and the J segment 6 bases; nucleotides outside the gene matches: 1. Germline V gene data show CDR1 as SEHNR and CDR2 as FQNEAQ (reference sequence). The CDR3 length is 14 residues. CDR3 sequence (DNA): TGTGCCAGCAGCTTAGCGGGGACAGCCGGGGAGCTGTTTTTT. Its protein is CASSLAGTAGELFF.

This clone was counted a few times. The chain recombines TRBV7-9 with TRBJ2-3; 7 positions match TRBD1. Germline trimming cut 5 bases from V and 4 bases from J; bases unmatched to any gene: 9. Germline V gene data show CDR1 as SEHNR and CDR2 as FQNEAQ (reference sequence). CDR3 size: 15 residues. CDR3 DNA sequence: TGTGCCAGCAGCCGTCAAGGGGGCTCGGCAGATACGCAGTATTTT. Its translation: CASSRQGGSADTQYF.